The entry that follows covers one T cell receptor beta chain sequence. This record comes from a study of PD-L1 blockade in urothelial cancer. Generated by immunoSEQ multiplex PCR, the TCRdb table keeps only in-frame clones and is missing some. The data contain about 83,000 clones, 75% to 90% of them singletons. The CDR3 runs to 17 residues. V lost 4 bases, J lost 4 bases, and 7 bases stayed unmatched. Germline V gene data show CDR1 as SGHAT and CDR2 as FQDESV (reference sequence). The rearrangement uses TRBV11-1 and TRBJ2-6, with TRBD1 identical over 10 bases. This receptor was identified in a woman in her sixties or seventies with urothelial cancer. Here the sequenced sample was PBMCs, taken around atezolizumab (anti-PD-L1) treatment. This CDR3 reads CASSSRQGAPGANVLTF. CDR3 nucleotides: TGTGCCAGCAGCTCCAGACAGGGGGCTCCCGGGGCCAACGTCCTGACTTTC.